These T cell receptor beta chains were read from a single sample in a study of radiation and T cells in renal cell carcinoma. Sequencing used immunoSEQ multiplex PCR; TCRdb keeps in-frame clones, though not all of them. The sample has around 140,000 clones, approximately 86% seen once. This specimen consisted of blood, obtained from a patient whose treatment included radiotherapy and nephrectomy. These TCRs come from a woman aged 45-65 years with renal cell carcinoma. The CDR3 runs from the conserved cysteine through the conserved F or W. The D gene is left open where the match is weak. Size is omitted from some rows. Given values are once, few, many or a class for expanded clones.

CASSSQGGGTEAFF	TGTGCCAGCAGTTCACAGGGGGGCGGCACTGAAGCTTTCTTT	once	TRBV6-4	TRBD1	TRBJ1-1
CASSADSGSSYNEQFF	TGCGCCAGCAGCGCCGATAGCGGAAGCTCCTACAATGAGCAGTTCTTC	-	TRBV5-1	-	TRBJ2-1
CASSYTKGEQYF	TGTGCCAGCAGTTACACAAAGGGCGAGCAGTACTTC	once	TRBV6-6	-	TRBJ2-7
CASSDRTGRTISMNTEAFF	TGTGCCAGCAGCGATAGGACAGGGAGAACTATCTCCATGAACACTGAAGCTTTCTTT	few	TRBV5-6	TRBD1	TRBJ1-1
CASRRTSGSEQYF	TGTGCCAGCAGGAGGACTAGCGGAAGCGAGCAGTACTTC	-	TRBV6-5	TRBD2	TRBJ2-7
CASSSNRANEQFF	TGCGCCAGCAGTTCAAACAGGGCCAATGAGCAGTTCTTC	-	TRBV4-3	-	TRBJ2-1
CASSQEWATDPYEQYF	TGCGCCAGCAGCCAAGAGTGGGCCACAGACCCTTACGAGCAGTACTTC	-	TRBV4-1	-	TRBJ2-7
CASSLLGGGIAGELFF	TGTGCCAGCAGCTTACTTGGAGGGGGCATTGCCGGGGAGCTGTTTTTT	-	TRBV7-9	-	TRBJ2-2
CASGAHSDYNEQFF	TGTGCCAGCGGCGCGCATTCCGATTACAATGAGCAGTTCTTC	-	TRBV25-1	-	TRBJ2-1
CASSASGWGGETQYF	TGTGCCAGCAGCGCCTCCGGCTGGGGGGGAGAGACCCAGTACTTC	-	TRBV9	TRBD2	TRBJ2-5
CAISESKGRGAEAFF	TGTGCCATCAGTGAGTCGAAGGGTAGGGGCGCTGAAGCTTTCTTT	-	TRBV10-3	-	TRBJ1-1
CASRPFFGGPQHF	TGTGCCAGCAGGCCGTTCTTCGGGGGGCCCCAGCATTTT	-	TRBV7-2	-	TRBJ1-5
CASSLGEQQYF	TGTGCCAGTAGTCTTGGGGAGCAGCAGTACTTC	-	TRBV19	-	TRBJ2-7
CASSRPLTEAFF	TGTGCCAGCAGCCGCCCTCTGACTGAAGCTTTCTTT	-	TRBV7-8	-	TRBJ1-1
CASSPAGGRLGGELFF	TGCGCCAGCAGCCCCGCCGGGGGGCGTTTAGGCGGGGAGCTGTTTTTT	-	TRBV4-3	-	TRBJ2-2
CASRAGLIYTDTQYF	TGCGCCAGCAGGGCGGGACTCATCTATACAGATACGCAGTATTTT	-	TRBV10-2	-	TRBJ2-3
CASNQGRLHEKLFF	TGTGCCAGCAACCAGGGACGATTACACGAAAAACTGTTTTTT	-	TRBV9	-	TRBJ1-4
CASSGTGGQGPGNYGYTF	TGTGCCAGCAGTGGGACAGGGGGACAGGGTCCGGGGAACTATGGCTACACCTTC	-	TRBV28	TRBD1	TRBJ1-2
CASSIQGLYYGYTF	TGTGCCAGTAGTATCCAGGGCCTTTACTATGGCTACACCTTC	-	TRBV19	-	TRBJ1-2
CASSLEPAGAKETQYF	TGTGCCAGCAGCTTAGAACCAGCGGGGGCTAAAGAGACCCAGTACTTC	-	TRBV7-2	TRBD2	TRBJ2-5
CASSDYRELTGYGYTF	TGTGCCAGCAGTGATTACCGGGAACTAACGGGCTATGGCTACACCTTC	-	TRBV6-1	-	TRBJ1-2
CASSIQGINRGYTF	TGTGCCAGCAGCATACAGGGGATAAACAGGGGCTACACCTTC	-	TRBV5-6	TRBD1	TRBJ1-2
CASSLSSNQPQHF	TGTGCCAGCAGTCTCTCTAGCAATCAGCCCCAGCATTTT	few	TRBV6-1	-	TRBJ1-5
CASSIRRNTEAFF	TGTGCCAGTAGTATTCGACGGAACACTGAAGCTTTCTTT	few	TRBV19	-	TRBJ1-1
CASSPHSGTPTDTQYF	TGTGCCAGCAGTCCCCATAGCGGGACCCCCACAGATACGCAGTATTTT	-	TRBV28	TRBD2	TRBJ2-3
CASSPSSGTTDTQYF	TGTGCCAGCAGTCCCTCTAGCGGAACCACAGATACGCAGTATTTT	few	TRBV27	TRBD2	TRBJ2-3
CASSLLGTDGYTF	TGTGCCAGCAGCTTATTAGGGACGGATGGCTACACCTTC	-	TRBV7-9	-	TRBJ1-2
CASSQDSLSSGTEFF	TGCGCCAGCAGCCAAGATAGTTTGTCTAGCGGGACGGAGTTCTTC	-	TRBV4-3	TRBD2	TRBJ2-1
CASSQGTAKNTGELFF	TGTGCCAGCAGCCAAGGAACAGCTAAGAACACCGGGGAGCTGTTTTTT	-	TRBV4-2	-	TRBJ2-2
CASSYQRGEYTEKLFF	TGTGCCAGCAGTTACCAACGGGGGGAGTACACCGAAAAACTGTTTTTT	-	TRBV6-5	-	TRBJ1-4
CASSIQIPGGESGNTIYF	TGTGCCAGTAGTATCCAAATACCGGGAGGGGAATCAGGAAACACCATATATTTT	-	TRBV19	-	TRBJ1-3
CASSVSLGGYEKLFF	TGTGCCAGCAGCGTATCATTAGGGGGCTATGAAAAACTGTTTTTT	-	TRBV5-5	TRBD1	TRBJ1-4
CASSSYRVRQFF	TGTGCCAGCAGTTCCTACAGGGTAAGGCAGTTCTTC	-	TRBV28	-	TRBJ2-1